This T cell receptor beta chain emerged from a study of blood T cells in healthy people across ages. A second 7 to 11 cycle PCR used barcoded and J-beta primers. MiXCR was run by TCRdb on the 5' RACE reads, yielding one entry per CDR3 protein. This table has 600,000 to 1,000,000 distinct CDR3 sequences, about three fifths appearing once. About this clonotype: Being one base from a much bigger clone, this may be a read error.

Looked up from germline, CDR1 is MNHEY and CDR2 is SMNVEV (reference sequence). The CDR3 loop spans 14 amino acids. Sequencing was done on a sample of blood. This receptor was obtained from a young man in good health. The chain carries TRBV27 and TRBJ2-1; tentatively, D is TRBD1 (6 bases). The CDR3 loop is CAGSSGDLWDEQFF. The CDR3 nucleotides are TGTGCCGGCAGTTCAGGGGACCTTTGGGATGAGCAGTTCTTC.